This T cell receptor (beta chain) was captured in a study of blood T cell repertoires in COVID-19. Study-level background: From T cells, B-cell-depleted T cells, or PBMCs came the material, which was cDNA or gDNA.

Germline V gene lookup returns CDR1 SGHRS and CDR2 YFSETQ. The CDR3 consists of 15 residues. The J segment lost 2 bases and the V segment lost 2 bases, leaving 3 bases of the junction unmatched. Assay used: immunoSEQ multiplex PCR; TCRdb lists only in-frame clones, some missing. Of roughly 320,000 clones in the sample, around 90% were seen once. The chain joins TRBV5-1 to TRBJ2-7, with 11 bases identical to TRBD1. The source of this sequence is a woman between 45 and 60 years old with COVID-19, enrolled during active disease. Sequenced material: peripheral blood. The CDR3 DNA is TGCGCCAGCAGCTTCGGACAGGGGGCGGCCTACGAGCAGTACTTC. It is translated as CASSFGQGAAYEQYF.